The rows below give T cell receptor beta chains drawn from one sample of a study of radiotherapy plus CTLA-4 blockade in lung cancer. The protocol was immunoSEQ multiplex PCR, while the TCRdb copy is restricted to in-frame clones and leaves out a portion. In the table there are 40,000 to 50,000 clones, 82% of which are singletons. The sequencing used peripheral blood, collected from a patient treated with radiotherapy plus ipilimumab. These receptors all come from a human donor with non-small cell lung cancer who had stable disease on radiotherapy plus ipilimumab. Both conserved end residues are part of each CDR3. A D gene is named only where the DNA matches it firmly. Expanded clones get a size class; other rows say once, few or many, or leave the size out.

len	d_gene	v_gene	j_gene	abundance	CDR3nt	CDR3aa
12	-	TRBV9	TRBJ2-2	-	TGTGCCAGCAGCCAGTACACCGGGGAGCTGTTTTTT	CASSQYTGELFF
15	-	TRBV10-3	TRBJ1-1	-	TGTGCCATCAGCCTCGAGTGGGGGGGAAACACTGAAGCTTTCTTT	CAISLEWGGNTEAFF
14	TRBD1	TRBV7-2	TRBJ2-5	-	TGTGCCAGCAGCCGGACAGGTCCCCAAGAGACCCAGTACTTC	CASSRTGPQETQYF
14	TRBD1	TRBV2	TRBJ1-3	-	TGTGCCAGCAGTGCAGGGGGCGCCGGAAACACCATATATTTT	CASSAGGAGNTIYF
13	-	TRBV7-3	TRBJ2-5	-	TGTGCCAGCAGCTCCCTACCTGGTGAGACCCAGTACTTC	CASSSLPGETQYF
12	-	TRBV2	TRBJ1-3	-	TGTGCCAGCAGTGGACAGCGAAACACCATATATTTT	CASSGQRNTIYF
16	-	TRBV2	TRBJ2-7	-	TGTGCCAGCAGTGAAGGGCCAACCCCCCGAGGCTACGAGCAGTACTTC	CASSEGPTPRGYEQYF
17	-	TRBV6-4	TRBJ1-2	-	TGTGCCAGCAGTGACCCCTCCGGGGGGGAGCTGAACTATGGCTACACCTTC	CASSDPSGGELNYGYTF
16	-	TRBV6-1	TRBJ2-5	-	TGTGCCAGCAGTGAAGTGACCCGGCTGACTCAAGAGACCCAGTACTTC	CASSEVTRLTQETQYF
19	TRBD1	TRBV5-4	TRBJ2-6	-	TGTGCCAGCAGCCCGGGTTCTCGGACAGGGGTTTCGGGGGCCAACGTCCTGACTTTC	CASSPGSRTGVSGANVLTF
18	TRBD1	TRBV2	TRBJ2-2	once	TGTGCCAGCAGGGATGGACAGGGGAATAGGTGGGACACCGGGGAGCTGTTTTTT	CASRDGQGNRWDTGELFF
16	-	TRBV11-2	TRBJ2-7	-	TGTGCCAGCAGCTTAGGGGGGTGGGGGGTAGGCTACGAGCAGTACTTC	CASSLGGWGVGYEQYF
14	TRBD1	TRBV2	TRBJ2-1	few	TGTGCCAGCAGTGATTCGGGACAGGGGAGGAGGCAGTTCTTC	CASSDSGQGRRQFF
17	TRBD1	TRBV15	TRBJ2-2	-	TGTGCCACCAGCAGAGATTCAGGGGGCGCGTACACCGGGGAGCTGTTTTTT	CATSRDSGGAYTGELFF
15	TRBD1	TRBV27	TRBJ2-7	-	TGTGCCAGCAGTTTCGTACAGGGGCAGTCCTACGAGCAGTACTTC	CASSFVQGQSYEQYF
13	-	TRBV7-2	TRBJ1-4	-	TGTGCCAGCACACAGGGAACTAATGAAAAACTGTTTTTT	CASTQGTNEKLFF
15	TRBD2	TRBV28	TRBJ2-1	-	TGTGCCAGCAGTTTAGGGAGACTAGCGAAATATGAGCAGTTCTTC	CASSLGRLAKYEQFF